Described below is a single TCR beta chain sequence and its context. Its specificity is unknown. This record belongs to a study of EBV T-cell therapy then PD-1 blockade in nasopharyngeal carcinoma. This CDR3 spans 11 amino acids. The germline V gene has CDR1 LGHDT and CDR2 YNNKEL (reference sequence). Between the trimmed V and J ends, which lost 6 bases and 5 bases, there was a span of 6 bases. The treatment denotes: AdE1-LMPpoly-expanded autologous EBV-specific T-cell therapy followed by anti-PD-1 nivolumab. Produced via immunoSEQ multiplex PCR; TCRdb's table is partial and in-frame only. The profile shows approximately 21,000 clones, over 75% of them singletons.

The receptor comes from a man aged 35 to 55 with nasopharyngeal carcinoma. The chain joins TRBV3-1 (or the pseudogene TRBV3-2) to TRBJ2-3; no firm D call. Sequencing was performed on CD8+ T cells from blood, taken between days 55 and 70 from a patient whose treatment included autologous EBV-specific T cells and nivolumab. CDR3 amino acids: CASRERDTQYF. As DNA, the CDR3 is TGTGCCAGCAGGGAAAGAGATACGCAGTATTTT.